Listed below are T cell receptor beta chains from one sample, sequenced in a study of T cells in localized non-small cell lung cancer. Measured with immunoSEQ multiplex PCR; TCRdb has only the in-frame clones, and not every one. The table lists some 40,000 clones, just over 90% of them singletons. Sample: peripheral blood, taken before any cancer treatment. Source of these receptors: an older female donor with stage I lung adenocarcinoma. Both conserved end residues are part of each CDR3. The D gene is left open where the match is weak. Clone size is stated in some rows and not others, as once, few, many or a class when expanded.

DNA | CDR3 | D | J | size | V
TGTGCCATCAGGGGGACGGGAGAGGAGACCCAGTACTTC | CAIRGTGEETQYF | . | TRBJ2-5 | . | TRBV10-3
TGTGCCAGCAGCGTTAAAGGCGGGGGGGCAGTAACGCCCTTTCGCAATGAGCAGTTCTTC | CASSVKGGGAVTPFRNEQFF | TRBD2 | TRBJ2-1 | once | TRBV9
TGTGCCAGCAGCTCCGAGGGCGAGACACAAGAGACCCAGTACTTC | CASSSEGETQETQYF | . | TRBJ2-5 | . | TRBV7-2
TGCGCCAGCAGCCAAGGGGACAGCCCAAATTCACCCCTCCACTTT | CASSQGDSPNSPLHF | TRBD1 | TRBJ1-6 | . | TRBV4-1
TGTGCCAGCAGTGCCCGGGACGGAGCTCTTGATACGCAGTATTTT | CASSARDGALDTQYF | . | TRBJ2-3 | once | TRBV6-1
TGTGCCAGCACTAAACCTACGGGGCAGTACACTGAAGCTTTCTTT | CASTKPTGQYTEAFF | . | TRBJ1-1 | . | TRBV2
TGTGCCAGCAGTTACGGTCGGGATGGTTCACCCCTCCACTTT | CASSYGRDGSPLHF | . | TRBJ1-6 | few | TRBV6-5
TGTGCCACCAGCAGAGACCGGGACAGAAACTATGGCTACACCTTC | CATSRDRDRNYGYTF | TRBD1 | TRBJ1-2 | . | TRBV15
TGCGCCAGCAGCCACCAACAGGGGCTGCAAGAGACCCAGTACTTC | CASSHQQGLQETQYF | TRBD1 | TRBJ2-5 | . | TRBV5-1
TGTGCCAGCAGCCCGGGGGGGACCCAGTATTTT | CASSPGGTQYF | TRBD2 | TRBJ2-3 | . | TRBV7-3
TGTGCCAGCAGCGTAACGGGGACCTATGGCTACACCTTC | CASSVTGTYGYTF | . | TRBJ1-2 | . | TRBV9
TGTGCCAGCAGCTTACAGGGGGAAGCCTGGGAGACCCAGTACTTC | CASSLQGEAWETQYF | TRBD1 | TRBJ2-5 | . | TRBV7-9
TGTGCCAGCAGGGGGACATCGAACACTGAAGCTTTCTTT | CASRGTSNTEAFF | . | TRBJ1-1 | . | TRBV18
TGCGCCAGCACCACGAGGTGGGGGGATGAGCAGTTCTTC | CASTTRWGDEQFF | . | TRBJ2-1 | . | TRBV23-1
TGTGCCAGCAGTATCGACTATAGACAGGGATTCTATGGCTACACCTTC | CASSIDYRQGFYGYTF | TRBD1 | TRBJ1-2 | few | TRBV5-6
TGTGCCAGCAGCTTAGACAGGCCATCACCCCTCCACTTT | CASSLDRPSPLHF | . | TRBJ1-6 | . | TRBV7-8
TGTGCCAGCAGTAGAACCAGCTCCTACAATGAGCAGTTCTTC | CASSRTSSYNEQFF | . | TRBJ2-1 | . | TRBV11-2
TGCGCCAGTAAACAGAGTCTGAACACTGAAGCTTTCTTT | CASKQSLNTEAFF | . | TRBJ1-1 | . | TRBV10-1
TGTGCCAGCAGTGAAGCGAGGGGGGTCGGGGAGCTGTTTTTT | CASSEARGVGELFF | . | TRBJ2-2 | . | TRBV2
TGTGCCAGCAGCCAAGTGGGGGTTAGGCGTGAGAATGAGCAGTTCTTC | CASSQVGVRRENEQFF | . | TRBJ2-1 | . | TRBV4-2
TGTGCCAGTAGCTTTGGACAGGACATGGGCAATCAGCCCCAGCATTTT | CASSFGQDMGNQPQHF | TRBD1 | TRBJ1-5 | . | TRBV19
TGTGCCATCAGTGGGGGGGGGAACACTGAAGCTTTCTTT | CAISGGGNTEAFF | . | TRBJ1-1 | . | TRBV10-3
TGTGCCAGTAGTATCCCCAGGGCCTCCTACAATGAGCAGTTCTTC | CASSIPRASYNEQFF | . | TRBJ2-1 | . | TRBV19
TGTGCCAGCAGCCAGGGGGGCGGACGCAATCAGCCCCAGCATTTT | CASSQGGGRNQPQHF | TRBD1 | TRBJ1-5 | . | TRBV7-2
TGTGCCAGCAGTTACTCGGGGGTCCGGGACACTGAAGCTTTCTTT | CASSYSGVRDTEAFF | . | TRBJ1-1 | . | TRBV6-5
TGTGCCAGTCGAGGGGTAGGGCCAAAGACCCAGTACTTC | CASRGVGPKTQYF | . | TRBJ2-5 | . | TRBV28
TGTGCCAGCAGCTTACAGCGCTTATGGGAGACCCAGTACTTC | CASSLQRLWETQYF | . | TRBJ2-5 | . | TRBV7-8
TGTGCCAGCAAATCTTCCGGGACAGGGGGCTATGGCTACACCTTC | CASKSSGTGGYGYTF | TRBD1 | TRBJ1-2 | . | TRBV6-4
TGTGCCAGCACCCCCCGTCAGGGGTTTAGTTCACCCCTCCACTTT | CASTPRQGFSSPLHF | . | TRBJ1-6 | . | TRBV7-2
TGTGCCAGCTCACCCGGGCCTCCCTCCATGAGTTCCAGCTATGGCTACACCTTC | CASSPGPPSMSSSYGYTF | . | TRBJ1-2 | . | TRBV18
TGTGCCAGCTCACCCGACCGGGGCCAAAATTTCTATGGCTACACCTTC | CASSPDRGQNFYGYTF | . | TRBJ1-2 | few | TRBV18
TGTGCCAGCAGTTCCCCCCGTGGGCACCTTGTGAACACTGAAGCTTTCTTT | CASSSPRGHLVNTEAFF | . | TRBJ1-1 | . | TRBV28
TGCGCCAGCAGGGAACCCGGGCGCCCAAACTCTGGGGCCAACGTCCTGACTTTC | CASREPGRPNSGANVLTF | . | TRBJ2-6 | . | TRBV4-1